A selection of T cell receptor beta chains follows, all from one sample in a study of blood T cell repertoires in COVID-19. Sequencing was performed with immunoSEQ multiplex PCR; in TCRdb, only in-frame clones are kept and a portion is missing. The sample records roughly 43,000 clones, 87% being singletons. Source material: peripheral blood. All receptors derive from a human donor in a cohort sampled during active COVID-19. The CDR3 runs from the conserved cysteine through the conserved F or W. The D gene is left open where the match is weak. The size field is filled for only some rows; it gives once, few, many or a size class.

abundance,d_gene,v_gene,j_gene,CDR3nt,CDR3aa
NA,NA,TRBV5-4,TRBJ1-1,TGTGCCAGCAGCTTCAGGTCCCCCATGAACACTGAAGCTTTCTTT,CASSFRSPMNTEAFF
NA,NA,TRBV5-4,TRBJ2-7,TGTGCCAGCAGCCTCAACAGGGACGAGCAGTACTTC,CASSLNRDEQYF
few,TRBD1,TRBV10-2,TRBJ1-2,TGCGCCAGCACCGAGGGACAGGGAAGGAAAAACTATGGCTACACCTTC,CASTEGQGRKNYGYTF
NA,TRBD1,TRBV5-4,TRBJ1-1,TGTGCCAGCAGCCGCCCAGGGGGCACTGAAGCTTTCTTT,CASSRPGGTEAFF
NA,TRBD1,TRBV12-3/TRBV12-4,TRBJ2-3,TGTGCCAGCACTGAGGGGGCGGATACGCAGTATTTT,CASTEGADTQYF
NA,TRBD2,TRBV4-2,TRBJ2-1,TGTGCCAGCAGCCCCGGGACTAGCGGGATAAATGAGCAGTTCTTC,CASSPGTSGINEQFF
NA,NA,TRBV19,TRBJ2-4,TGTGCCAGTAGTATGGGAGGGACAGGTACCTCCAAAAACATTCAGTACTTC,CASSMGGTGTSKNIQYF
NA,NA,TRBV5-1,TRBJ2-7,TGCGCCCCCCCGTACAGGGTCGAGCAGTACTTC,CAPPYRVEQYF
NA,TRBD1,TRBV5-1,TRBJ1-2,TGCGCCAGCAGCCAGGACAGGGGAGGCTACACCTTC,CASSQDRGGYTF
NA,TRBD2,TRBV11-2,TRBJ2-2,TGTGCCAGCAGCTTGGGGCGGGGGGGGCCCCCGAGTTCCGGGGAGCTGTTTTTT,CASSLGRGGPPSSGELFF
NA,NA,TRBV7-9,TRBJ1-6,TGTGCCAGCAGCCGGGACATTGGTAATTCACCCCTCCACTTT,CASSRDIGNSPLHF
NA,TRBD1,TRBV6-5,TRBJ1-6,TGTGCCAGCAGTTACTCACAGGGGATGGCACCCCTCCACTTT,CASSYSQGMAPLHF
NA,TRBD1,TRBV7-8,TRBJ1-2,TGTGCCAGCACCGACAGGGGGCGGGGTGGCTACACCTTC,CASTDRGRGGYTF
NA,NA,TRBV3-1/TRBV3-2,TRBJ2-5,TGTGCCAGCAGCCAAGCGCAACTAGGCAAAACGGGAGAGACCCAGTACTTC,CASSQAQLGKTGETQYF
NA,NA,TRBV6-2/TRBV6-3,TRBJ1-6,TGTGCCAGCAGTTACTCGGTGAGCTCCTATAATTCACCCCTCCACTTT,CASSYSVSSYNSPLHF
medium-sized,NA,TRBV10-3,TRBJ2-3,TGTGCCACCCTGACAGGTTGGGGTGATACGCAGTATTTT,CATLTGWGDTQYF
NA,TRBD2,TRBV5-1,TRBJ2-3,TGCGCCAGCAGCTTGGGAGCGGGAGGGCCGTCAGATACGCAGTATTTT,CASSLGAGGPSDTQYF